This T cell receptor (beta chain) was obtained from a study of T-cell reconstitution after alpha-beta-depleted transplantation in children. The V end was cut by 1 base, the J end by 0 bases, with 5 bases between. The V gene's germline CDR1 is SGHTA and CDR2 FQGTGA. The CDR3 covers 14 residues. Library preparation (for TCRbeta) was performed with unique molecular identifiers. Using its own MiXCR run on the PCR reads, TCRdb lists one record per CDR3 protein. The sample lists a few hundred thousand distinct CDR3 sequences, 18% occurring once. The source material was PBMCs from the stem cell graft donor, sampled from the stem cell graft. This chain connects TRBV7-3 to TRBJ2-3; D is ambiguous. The sequence was obtained from a human donor who donated a stem cell graft to a child with acute lymphoblastic leukemia. CDR3 sequence (DNA): TGTGCCAGCAGCTTAATGGCCAGCACAGATACGCAGTATTTT. Protein product: CASSLMASTDTQYF.